Shown below are 11 T cell receptor beta chains from a single sample sequenced in a study of beta chain features in type 1 diabetes. General study points: TCRB CDR3s were moderately but significantly shorter in Type 1 diabetes patients in all four CD4+ subsets.

As every portion of the isolated RNA was reverse transcribed, the sequencing read expressed TCRB transcripts. Clones were sequenced by immunoSEQ multiplex PCR, and TCRdb holds only the in-frame ones, with some missing. This table holds some 700,000 clones, roughly 13% found once. Their specific antigens are unknown. The sequenced sample consisted of naive CD4+ T cells from blood. The receptors originated from a man between 18 and 29 years old with type 1 diabetes.

This clone showed up just a few times. This chain links TRBV29-1 with TRBJ1-1; D is possibly TRBD1 (5 bases). The CDR3 loop spans 11 amino acids. Trimming cost V 2 bases and J 8 bases, with 9 bases left between them. Per the germline V gene, CDR1 is SQVTM and CDR2 is ANQGSEA. The CDR3 region has the DNA TGCAGCGTTGAACCGAGGGGCGAAGCTTTCTTT. It specifies CSVEPRGEAFF.

This clone came up a few times. This rearrangement joins TRBV9 to TRBJ2-1, with 8 bases matching TRBD2. The CDR3 is 15 amino acids. Losses at the gene ends were 0 bases for V and 6 bases for J; bases not matched to a gene: 5. Germline CDR1 reads SGDLS; CDR2 reads YYNGEE. CDR3 DNA sequence: TGTGCCAGCAGCGTAGCCGGGGGGGAAAGCAATGAGCAGTTCTTC. Protein product: CASSVAGGESNEQFF.

The rearrangement links TRBV7-9 to TRBJ1-2; perhaps TRBD1 as D (6 bases). CDR1 SEHNR and CDR2 FQNEAQ come from the germline V gene (reference sequence). V was pared by 6 bases and J by 6 bases, with 17 bases between. CDR3 length equals 14 residues. CDR3 loop: CASRPSGGLDGYTF. DNA for the CDR3: TGTGCCAGCAGACCCAGCGGGGGGCTCGATGGCTACACCTTC. The complete variable domain, with remaining parts taken from reference TRBV7-9 and TRBJ1-2, reads DTGVSQNPRHKITKRGQNVTFRCDPISEHNRLYWYRQTLGQGPEFLTYFQNEAQLEKSRLLSDRFSAERPKGSFSTLEIQRTEQGDSAMYLCASRPSGGLDGYTFGSGTRLTVV.

This clone was recorded a few times. V usage is TRBV5-1 and J usage is TRBJ2-7, with TRBD1 identical over 9 bases. The CDR3 is 15 amino acids. The germline V gene has CDR1 SGHRS and CDR2 YFSETQ. V lost 4 bases and J lost 2; bases outside the gene matches: 7. For the CDR3, the DNA is TGCGCCAGCAGCACCTGGACAGGGGTTCCCTACGAGCAGTACTTC. The encoded protein is CASSTWTGVPYEQYF.

The table lists this clone with a few counts. V and J are TRBV5-1 and TRBJ2-1, with 7 bases matching TRBD1. V was pared by 3 bases and J by 6 bases, with 9 bases of the junction left unmatched. Germline CDR1 reads SGHRS; CDR2 reads YFSETQ. The CDR3 runs to 15 residues. In nucleotides, the CDR3 is TGCGCCAGCAGCTCCCACGACAGGGCCCTCAATGAGCAGTTCTTC. Its protein is CASSSHDRALNEQFF.

This clone was counted a few times. V and J are TRBV29-1 and TRBJ1-5; perhaps TRBD1 as D (5 bases). Trimming removed 4 bases at V and 6 bases at J, with 13 bases between. CDR1 and CDR2 (germline): SQVTM, ANQGSEA. This CDR3 is built from 13 residues. The CDR3 nucleotides are TGCAGCGTTGTGATCAATAGGGGTCAGCCCCAGCATTTT. Protein: CSVVINRGQPQHF.

This clone was seen only a few times. The chain uses TRBV30 and TRBJ1-5; D call uncertain. Germline V gives CDR1 GTSNPN, CDR2 SVGIG (reference sequence). CDR3 length equals 16 residues. The V gene lost 2 bases and the J gene lost 3 bases, with 17 bases spanning the gap. CDR3 residues: CAWSRGGRSNNQPQHF. The CDR3 region has the DNA TGTGCCTGGAGTCGGGGAGGACGTAGCAACAATCAGCCCCAGCATTTT.

The genes are TRBV6-5 and TRBJ2-5, with 7 bases that match TRBD1. The DNA end is a closer match to TRBJ2-7, so the J assignment may be wrong. CDR1 and CDR2 from the germline V gene are MNHEY and SVGAGI. This CDR3 comprises 15 residues. CDR3 sequence: CASSGEGATFYEQYF. CDR3 coding DNA: TGTGCCAGCAGTGGCGAGGGGGCTACCTTTTACGAGCAGTACTTC.

This clone was seen only a few times. The chain links TRBV7-9 to TRBJ2-7, with a tentative D call TRBD1 (6 bases). CDR1 and CDR2 from the germline V gene are SEHNR and FQNEAQ (reference sequence). Deletions cut 7 bases from V and 5 bases from J, with 15 bases between. The CDR3 totals 13 residues. Written as DNA, the CDR3 is TGTGCCAGCACCATAACAGGGACCCACGAGCAGTACTTC. This translates into CASTITGTHEQYF. The full variable domain, in which reference TRBV7-9 and TRBJ2-7 provide the parts outside the CDR3, is DTGVSQNPRHKITKRGQNVTFRCDPISEHNRLYWYRQTLGQGPEFLTYFQNEAQLEKSRLLSDRFSAERPKGSFSTLEIQRTEQGDSAMYLCASTITGTHEQYFGPGTRLTVT.

V gene TRBV9 combines with J gene TRBJ2-7, with D possibly TRBD2 on 6 matching bases. CDR1 is SGDLS and CDR2 is YYNGEE in the germline V gene. The CDR3 loop spans 18 amino acids. Deletions cut 0 bases from V and 0 bases from J, with 19 bases between. The CDR3 nucleotides are TGTGCCAGCAGCGTAGGGGCGGGACTCAAAGCCGGCTCCTACGAGCAGTACTTC. Translation gives CASSVGAGLKAGSYEQYF.

Here the CDR3 DNA reads TGTGCCAGCAGCCACCGTCTAGCGGGGGGTAATGAGCAGTTCTTC. It translates to CASSHRLAGGNEQFF. The chain has TRBV11-3 and TRBJ2-1; 11 positions agree with TRBD2. CDR1 is SGHNT, CDR2 YENEEA, per germline. The CDR3 covers 15 residues. Trimming took 5 bases from V and 7 from J; bases not matched to a gene: 7.